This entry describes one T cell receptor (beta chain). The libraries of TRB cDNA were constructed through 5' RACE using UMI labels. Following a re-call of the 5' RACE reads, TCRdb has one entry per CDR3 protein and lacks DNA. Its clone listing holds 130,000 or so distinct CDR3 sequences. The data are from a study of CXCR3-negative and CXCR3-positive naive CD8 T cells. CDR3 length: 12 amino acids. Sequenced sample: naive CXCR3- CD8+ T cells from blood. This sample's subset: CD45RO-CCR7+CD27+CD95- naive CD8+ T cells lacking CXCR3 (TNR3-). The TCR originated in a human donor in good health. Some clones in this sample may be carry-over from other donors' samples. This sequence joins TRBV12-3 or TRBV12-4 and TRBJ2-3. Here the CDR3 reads CASSFATDTQYF.